These 25 T cell receptor beta chains originate from one sample sequenced in a study of T cell repertoires in cytomegalovirus infection. Via MiXCR, TCRdb re-called the reads, giving one row per CDR3 protein. The sample includes 740,000 or so distinct CDR3 sequences, 35% of them seen just once. The sample was PBMCs. The receptors stem from a human donor in good health (CMV status not recorded). Some clones in this sample may be carry-over from other donors' samples.

The chain joins TRBV7-2 to TRBJ2-3; no reliable D call. The CDR3 consists of 16 residues. CDR1 is SGHTA and CDR2 is FQGNSA in the germline V gene. V gave up 7 bases and J gave up 3 bases, with 20 bases separating them. CDR3 amino acids: CASKSLRSYLTDTQYF. The DNA for the CDR3 is TGTGCCAGCAAATCTTTAAGGAGCTATTTAACAGATACGCAGTATTTT.

For this clonotype: Its ends do not fully match the called genes, so a read error is possible. The J gene is TRBJ2-6, the V gene TRBV6-1, with D perhaps matching TRBD1 (5 bases). Germline lookup yields CDR1 MNHNS and CDR2 SASEGT. This CDR3 has 13 residues. DNA for the CDR3: TGTGCCAGCAGCCTCACTGGGGCCAACTTCCTGACTTTC. It translates to CASSLTGANFLTF.

This clonotype showed up many times. J is TRBJ2-6 and V is TRBV5-4, with TRBD2 identical over 7 bases. Losses at the gene ends were 2 bases for V and 2 bases for J; bases not matched to a gene: 1. This CDR3 is 15 amino acids long. Germline V lookup: CDR1 SGHNT, CDR2 YYREEE (reference sequence). CDR3 nucleotides: TGTGCCAGCAGCTTTGGGAGGGCTGGGGCCAACGTCCTGACTTTC. Amino acids: CASSFGRAGANVLTF.

This clonotype was observed at least ten times. The chain is built from TRBV7-2 and TRBJ1-4; the match to TRBD1 covers 7 bases. Germline values: CDR1 SGHTA, CDR2 FQGNSA. The V and J ends lost 7 bases and 12 bases, in that order; junction bases with no gene match: 14. This CDR3 is built from 14 residues. Written as DNA, the CDR3 is TGTGCCAGCAATCTTGGGTTTCACAGGGGAGAACTGTTTTTT. Translated: CASNLGFHRGELFF.

A few counts support this clonotype. The J gene is TRBJ1-5, the V gene TRBV6-1, with D uncertain. The CDR3 runs 14 residues. Germline-derived CDR1 and CDR2 are MNHNS and SASEGT. V lost 7 bases and J lost 5, with 15 bases in between. CDR3 DNA: TGTGCCAGCACTTACGACGTAGGTTATCAGCCCCAGCATTTT. Protein product: CASTYDVGYQPQHF.

The sample holds many counts of this clonotype. This sequence joins TRBV19 and TRBJ2-3, with 8 nucleotides matching TRBD2. Germline V gene sequence: CDR1 LNHDA, CDR2 SQIVND (reference sequence). V lost 8 bases and J lost 3; bases outside the gene matches: 10. This CDR3 is 15 amino acids long. CDR3 loop: CASGPERERTDTQYF. As DNA, the CDR3 is TGTGCCAGTGGCCCCGAGCGGGAGAGGACAGATACGCAGTATTTT.

The chain links TRBV2 to TRBJ2-1; no definite D call. V gave up 6 bases and J gave up 5 bases, with 17 bases separating them. The CDR3 consists of 15 residues. Germline values: CDR1 SNHLY, CDR2 FYNNEI. This CDR3 reads CASSALARGDNEQFF. CDR3 DNA: TGTGCCAGCAGCGCCTTGGCTCGAGGTGACAATGAGCAGTTCTTC.

V is TRBV6-2 or TRBV6-3 and J is TRBJ2-1; D unclear. There are 16 residues in the CDR3. Trimming left V 3 bases short and J 2 bases short, with 14 bases between. The germline CDR1 and CDR2 sequences are MNHEY and SVGEGT. CDR3 sequence: CASSYDFTRTYNEQFF. CDR3 bases: TGTGCCAGCAGTTATGACTTCACCCGAACCTACAATGAGCAGTTCTTC.

This clonotype has a count of ten or more. The genes are TRBV7-2 and TRBJ2-7; 7 nucleotides match TRBD2. The CDR3 contains 18 residues. V dropped 5 bases and J dropped 5; count of bases not matched to a gene: 21. Germline lookup yields CDR1 SGHTA and CDR2 FQGNSA. CDR3 nucleotide sequence: TGTGCCAGCAGCACCTTCCGACGACTAGCCCCTATGAGAAACGAGCAGTACTTC. Amino acids: CASSTFRRLAPMRNEQYF.

This clonotype occurred a few times. The rearrangement uses TRBV6-1 and TRBJ2-7; 7 bases match TRBD1. The V and J ends lost 7 bases and 2 bases, in that order; junction bases with no gene match: 5. CDR3 size: 13 residues. Germline V gene lookup returns CDR1 MNHNS and CDR2 SASEGT. In DNA, the CDR3 is TGTGCCAGCAAAGCAGGGGGACCCTACGAGCAGTACTTC. It yields the protein CASKAGGPYEQYF.

Only a few counts were recorded for this clonotype. The chain links TRBV11-3 to TRBJ2-6, with 14 bases lining up with TRBD2. CDR1 and CDR2 (germline): SGHNT, YENEEA. This CDR3 contains 18 residues. The V segment lost 4 bases and the J segment 4 bases; nucleotides outside the gene matches: 6. CDR3 region: CASSSRTSGRTGANVLTF. The DNA for the CDR3 is TGTGCCAGCAGCTCTCGGACTAGCGGGAGGACAGGGGCCAACGTCCTGACTTTC. The whole variable domain, remainder taken from reference TRBV11-3 and TRBJ2-6, is EAGVVQSPRYKIIEKKQPVAFWCNPISGHNTLYWYLQNLGQGPELLIRYENEEAVDDSQLPKDRFSAERLKGVDSTLKIQPAELGDSAVYLCASSSRTSGRTGANVLTFGAGSRLTVL.

V gene TRBV7-6 combines with J gene TRBJ1-1, with TRBD1 as a possible D gene (5 bases). V lost 5 bases, J lost 3 bases, and 10 bases lay in between. This CDR3 region has 13 residues. Germline V gene data show CDR1 as SGHVS and CDR2 as FNYEAQ. This CDR3 is CASSQGPYTEAFF. In nucleotides, the CDR3 is TGTGCCAGCAGCCAGGGACCGTACACTGAAGCTTTCTTT. Full variable domain (rest looked up from reference TRBV7-6 and TRBJ1-1): GAGVSQSPRYKVTKRGQDVALRCDPISGHVSLYWYRQALGQGPEFLTYFNYEAQQDKSGLPNDRFSAERPEGSISTLTIQRTEQRDSAMYRCASSQGPYTEAFFGQGTRLTVV.

This clonotype was detected only a few times. The J gene is TRBJ2-3, the V gene TRBV10-3; 13 positions match TRBD2. The length of the CDR3 is 17 residues. Germline V gene data show CDR1 as ENHRY and CDR2 as SYGVKD. J lost 6 bases, V lost 0 bases, and 6 bases had no gene match. For the CDR3, the DNA is TGTGCCATCAGTGAGTCCGGGACTAGCGGGACCTTCGATACGCAGTATTTT. Protein product: CAISESGTSGTFDTQYF.

This clonotype was picked up a small number of times. V is TRBV5-6 and J is TRBJ2-7, with D uncertain. The CDR3 is 15 residues long. Germline V gene sequence: CDR1 SGHDT, CDR2 YYEEEE. The germline V and J ends were trimmed by 3 bases and 3 bases, with 16 bases remaining between them. Here the CDR3 DNA reads TGTGCCAGCAGCTCCACCACACAAGGTCTCTACGAGCAGTACTTC. Translated: CASSSTTQGLYEQYF.

This clonotype came up many times. The rearrangement uses TRBV7-2 and TRBJ2-3; 11 bases map to TRBD2. CDR1 and CDR2 (germline): SGHTA, FQGNSA. V trimming: 3 bases; J trimming: 6 bases; junction bases outside the gene matches: 14. This CDR3 is built from 18 residues. In DNA, the CDR3 is TGTGCCAGCAGCTTTTCACTAGCGGGAGCGAGGTTAGGCGATACGCAGTATTTT. Translation gives CASSFSLAGARLGDTQYF.

This clonotype was recorded many times. The chain links TRBV7-8 to TRBJ2-1, with 7 bases fitting TRBD2. Per the germline V gene, CDR1 is SGHVS and CDR2 is FQNEAQ. V shed 0 bases, J shed 1 base, and the junction held 3 bases outside the gene matches. The CDR3 consists of 16 residues. The CDR3, as DNA: TGTGCCAGCAGCTTAGCGGGTAGCGGGTCCTACAATGAGCAGTTCTTC. Its translation is CASSLAGSGSYNEQFF.

This clonotype was counted a few times. The chain has TRBV6-6 and TRBJ2-7; D tentatively fits TRBD1 or TRBD2 (5 bases each). The germline CDR1 and CDR2 sequences are MNHNY and SVGAGI (reference sequence). The CDR3 has 14 residues. V shed 2 bases and J shed 0 bases, with 8 bases lying between them. CDR3 amino acids: CASSYPGLSYEQYF. CDR3 in DNA: TGTGCCAGCAGTTACCCGGGGCTCTCCTACGAGCAGTACTTC.

This clonotype showed up just a few times. The chain carries TRBV4-1 and TRBJ1-1; TRBD1 agrees at 8 bases. V was pared by 6 bases and J by 11 bases, with 14 bases of the junction left unmatched. Germline V gene lookup returns CDR1 MGHRA and CDR2 YSYEKL. This CDR3 region has 14 residues. The CDR3 reads CASRDAGQGRGAFF. DNA of the CDR3: TGCGCCAGCAGGGACGCTGGACAGGGTCGAGGGGCTTTCTTT.

In this sample, this clonotype turned up a few times. The gene calls are TRBV10-3 and TRBJ2-7; TRBD2 matches at 8 bases. The CDR3 is 13 amino acids. CDR1 ENHRY and CDR2 SYGVKD come from the germline V gene. The V gene end was trimmed by 7 bases and the J gene end by 7 bases; junction bases not matched to a gene: 9. This chain's CDR3 is CAIKPGLAGEQYF. The CDR3 DNA is TGTGCCATCAAGCCCGGACTAGCTGGTGAGCAGTACTTC.

This clonotype showed up just a few times. This chain links TRBV12-3 or TRBV12-4 with TRBJ1-6; the match to TRBD1 covers 7 bases. Germline trimming cut 5 bases from V and 6 bases from J; bases unmatched to any gene: 10. This CDR3 contains 16 residues. CDR3 region: CASSHRPQGPNSPLHF. As DNA, the CDR3 is TGTGCCAGCAGTCACAGACCACAGGGGCCTAATTCACCCCTCCACTTT.

J is TRBJ1-1 and V is TRBV10-3, with TRBD1 identical over 9 bases. Losses at the gene ends were 8 bases for V and 4 bases for J; bases not matched to a gene: 5. This CDR3 is 13 amino acids long. Germline V gene lookup returns CDR1 ENHRY and CDR2 SYGVKD. The CDR3 is CAIRQGGITEAFF. CDR3 in DNA: TGTGCCATCCGACAGGGGGGGATCACTGAAGCTTTCTTT.

The chain links TRBV19 to TRBJ1-2, with TRBD1 as a possible D gene (5 bases). Per germline, CDR1 LNHDA and CDR2 SQIVND (reference sequence). The CDR3 length is 14 residues. Trimming shortened V by 5 bases and J by 2 bases, and 12 bases separated the two germline ends. CDR3 nucleotides: TGTGCCAGTAGTCCCCAGGGCTCGAACTATGGCTACACCTTC. Amino acid sequence: CASSPQGSNYGYTF.

Turning to this clonotype: Possible read error: a much larger clone is one base away. The rearrangement uses TRBV7-8 and TRBJ2-6, with D uncertain. The germline gives CDR1 SGHVS, CDR2 FQNEAQ. V dropped 5 bases and J dropped 0 bases, with 11 bases sitting between them. The CDR3 length is 16 residues. The DNA for the CDR3 is TGTGCCAGCAGCCCACCGGCGCACTCTGGGGCCAACGTCCTGACTTTC. Protein sequence: CASSPPAHSGANVLTF.

The table lists this clonotype with a few counts. V is TRBV28 and J is TRBJ1-5, with D unresolved. The length of the CDR3 is 13 residues. From germline, CDR1 is MDHEN and CDR2 SYDVKM. V was trimmed by 7 bases and J by 5 bases, leaving 12 bases between them. CDR3 protein: CASIGRSYQPQHF. Here the CDR3 DNA reads TGTGCCAGCATTGGACGTTCGTATCAGCCCCAGCATTTT.

Only a few counts were recorded for this clonotype. The chain carries TRBV29-1 and TRBJ1-1; weak D call: TRBD1 (5 bases). Germline assignment: CDR1 SQVTM and CDR2 ANQGSEA. CDR3 length equals 11 residues. The V end lost 5 bases, the J end lost 8 bases, and 12 bases lay between the germline ends. Here the CDR3 reads CSVMGRGEAFF. For the CDR3, the DNA is TGCAGCGTTATGGGGAGGGGAGAAGCTTTCTTT.